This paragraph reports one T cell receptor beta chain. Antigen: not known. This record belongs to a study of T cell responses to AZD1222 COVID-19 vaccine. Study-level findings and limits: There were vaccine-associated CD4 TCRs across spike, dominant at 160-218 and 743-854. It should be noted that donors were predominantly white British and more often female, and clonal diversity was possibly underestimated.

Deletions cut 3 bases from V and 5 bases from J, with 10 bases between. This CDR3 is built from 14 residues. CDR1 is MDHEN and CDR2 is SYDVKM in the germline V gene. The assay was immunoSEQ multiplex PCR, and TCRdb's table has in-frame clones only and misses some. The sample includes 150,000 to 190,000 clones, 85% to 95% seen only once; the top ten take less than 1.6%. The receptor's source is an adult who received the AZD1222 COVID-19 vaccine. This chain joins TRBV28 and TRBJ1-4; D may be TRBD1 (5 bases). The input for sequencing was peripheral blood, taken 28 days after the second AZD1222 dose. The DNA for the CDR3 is TGTGCCAGCAGTTTGGGGCGGATCAATGAAAAACTGTTTTTT. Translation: CASSLGRINEKLFF.